What follows describes a single T cell receptor (beta chain). The target antigen is unknown. The sample comes from a study of CD4+ T cells in melanoma. Germline values: CDR1 GTSNPN, CDR2 SVGIG (reference sequence). The CDR3 has 15 residues. Unmatched junction bases numbered 5, after V lost 3 bases and J lost 0 bases. Study-wide points: CD8+ T cell, macrophage and B cell function reportedly correlated with neoantigen-specific CD4+ T cells. Neoantigen-specific CD4+ T cells in melanoma reportedly had diverse differentiation states.

Using immunoSEQ multiplex PCR, the repertoire was profiled, and TCRdb retains in-frame clones only, with some absent. The table lists about 140,000 clones, 85% to 95% of them singletons. V gene TRBV30 combines with J gene TRBJ2-1; 7 bases are shared with TRBD2. The receptor was derived from a human donor with melanoma. This chain's CDR3 is CAWRARGVSYNEQFF. The CDR3 DNA is TGTGCCTGGAGAGCCCGGGGGGTCTCCTACAATGAGCAGTTCTTC.